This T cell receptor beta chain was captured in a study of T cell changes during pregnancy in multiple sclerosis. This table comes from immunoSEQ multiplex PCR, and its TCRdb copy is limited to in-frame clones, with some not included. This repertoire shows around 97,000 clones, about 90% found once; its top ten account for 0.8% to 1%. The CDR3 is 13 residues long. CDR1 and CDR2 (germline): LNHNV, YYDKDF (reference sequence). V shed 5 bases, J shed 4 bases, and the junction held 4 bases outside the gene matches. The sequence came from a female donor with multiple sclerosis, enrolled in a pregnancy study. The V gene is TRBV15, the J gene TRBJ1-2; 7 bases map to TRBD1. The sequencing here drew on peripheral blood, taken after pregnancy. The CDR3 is CATSRTGTYGYTF. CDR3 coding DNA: TGTGCCACCAGCCGGACAGGAACCTATGGCTACACCTTC.